This is a list of T cell receptor beta chains from one sample in a study of OX40 agonist ivuxolimab in advanced cancers. Profiled with immunoSEQ multiplex PCR; TCRdb holds only in-frame clones, not every one. The top ten clones hold under 4.5% of a sample with 55,000 to 65,000 clones, approximately 86% of them seen once. This specimen was CD4+ or CD8+ T cells sorted from blood, taken in a trial of the OX40 agonist ivuxolimab. The receptors here all came from an adult with an advanced solid tumor such as melanoma, head and neck, liver or kidney cancer. The CDR3 runs from the conserved cysteine through the conserved F or W. D genes are given only for firm matches. The listing skips clone size in some rows; elsewhere it reads once, few, many or a size class.

D gene,J gene,V gene,clone size,CDR3 protein,CDR3 DNA
-,TRBJ1-2,TRBV5-1,-,CASSLAVAVDGYTF,TGCGCCAGCAGCTTGGCCGTGGCAGTAGATGGCTACACCTTC
-,TRBJ1-1,TRBV7-9,-,CASSFPGRNTEAFF,TGTGCCAGCAGCTTTCCTGGAAGGAACACTGAAGCTTTCTTT
TRBD1,TRBJ2-1,TRBV9,-,CASSTSSGTVNEQFF,TGTGCCAGCAGCACCTCATCCGGGACAGTAAATGAGCAGTTCTTC
-,TRBJ1-6,TRBV6-5,few,CASRRDFNSPLHF,TGTGCCAGCAGGAGGGATTTCAATTCACCCCTCCACTTT
-,TRBJ1-1,TRBV6-5,-,CASSYTSGEAFF,TGTGCCAGCAGTTATACGAGTGGTGAAGCTTTCTTT
-,TRBJ2-2,TRBV19,-,CASRRDLNTGELFF,TGTGCCAGTCGCAGGGATCTGAACACCGGGGAGCTGTTTTTT
TRBD1,TRBJ2-3,TRBV10-3,-,CAVDRGQGMEDTQYF,TGTGCCGTCGACCGGGGACAGGGGATGGAAGATACGCAGTATTTT
TRBD1,TRBJ1-3,TRBV5-4,-,CASSPGTGRSGNTIYF,TGTGCCAGCAGCCCCGGGACAGGACGCTCTGGAAACACCATATATTTT
TRBD1,TRBJ2-2,TRBV5-1,-,CASSPGQGAAGELFF,TGCGCCAGCAGCCCCGGACAGGGGGCGGCCGGGGAGCTGTTTTTT
-,TRBJ1-2,TRBV2,-,CASSQTLGQAVDYGYTF,TGTGCCAGCAGCCAAACCCTAGGCCAGGCGGTTGACTATGGCTACACCTTC
-,TRBJ2-7,TRBV28,-,CASSWTAGEQYF,TGTGCCAGCAGCTGGACCGCCGGCGAGCAGTACTTC
TRBD2,TRBJ2-1,TRBV9,-,CASSVSSGGHNEQFF,TGTGCCAGCAGCGTCTCTAGCGGGGGGCACAATGAGCAGTTCTTC
-,TRBJ1-5,TRBV6-1,-,CASSTGSGQPQHF,TGTGCCAGCTCTACAGGGTCGGGTCAGCCCCAGCATTTT
TRBD2,TRBJ2-5,TRBV30,-,CAWSLRGTSGSQETQYF,TGTGCCTGGAGCCTTAGGGGGACTAGCGGGAGTCAAGAGACCCAGTACTTC
-,TRBJ2-1,TRBV29-1,-,CSVGGAGESSYNEQFF,TGCAGCGTTGGGGGAGCAGGGGAGAGCTCCTACAATGAGCAGTTCTTC
-,TRBJ1-5,TRBV27,-,CASSQIDQPQHF,TGTGCCAGCAGTCAGATCGATCAGCCCCAGCATTTT
TRBD1,TRBJ2-4,TRBV7-2,-,CASSFQGANIQYF,TGTGCCAGCAGCTTTCAGGGGGCAAACATTCAGTACTTC
-,TRBJ1-1,TRBV7-2,-,CASSLVARNTEAFF,TGTGCCAGCAGCTTAGTTGCCAGGAACACTGAAGCTTTCTTT
-,TRBJ1-4,TRBV6-6,-,CASTTQGNQNEKLFF,TGTGCCAGCACGACTCAGGGGAACCAAAATGAAAAACTGTTTTTT
TRBD1,TRBJ2-2,TRBV28,-,CASSKGQGGLFF,TGTGCCAGCAGCAAAGGACAGGGTGGGCTGTTTTTT
-,TRBJ1-6,TRBV14,few,CASSRLEGNSPLHF,TGTGCCAGCAGCCGTCTCGAGGGTAATTCACCCCTCCACTTT
TRBD1,TRBJ1-5,TRBV30,-,CAWSPDRDQPQHF,TGTGCCTGGAGTCCTGACAGGGATCAGCCCCAGCATTTT
-,TRBJ2-5,TRBV9,-,CASSVGDRQAETQYF,TGTGCCAGCAGCGTAGGAGACAGACAAGCGGAGACCCAGTACTTC
-,TRBJ1-2,TRBV21-1,-,CASSTRSSTDAEAKSHF,TGTGCCAGCAGCACCCGTTCATCGACAGACGCGGAGGCGAAGAGTCACTTC
-,TRBJ2-5,TRBV5-1,-,CASSLAGQLSRETQYF,TGCGCCAGCAGCTTGGCCGGGCAGCTGTCCAGGGAGACCCAGTACTTC
-,TRBJ2-6,TRBV5-1,-,CASSLVVAGANVLTF,TGCGCCAGCAGCTTGGTAGTTGCTGGGGCCAACGTCCTGACTTTC
-,TRBJ1-5,TRBV21-1,-,CASSKERWNQPQHF,TGTGCCAGCAGCAAAGAACGGTGGAATCAGCCCCAGCATTTT
-,TRBJ1-5,TRBV5-1,-,CASSFGGLSNQPQHF,TGCGCCAGCAGCTTTGGAGGGCTGAGCAATCAGCCCCAGCATTTT
-,TRBJ1-5,TRBV28,-,CASSSLEGINQPQHF,TGTGCCAGCAGTTCCCTTGAGGGGATCAATCAGCCCCAGCATTTT
-,TRBJ1-6,TRBV4-2,-,CASSRGQTQFSYNSPLHF,TGTGCCAGCAGCCGTGGACAGACGCAGTTCTCCTATAATTCACCCCTCCACTTT
TRBD1,TRBJ2-3,TRBV7-8,few,CASSFGTGGQTQYF,TGTGCCAGCAGCTTTGGGACAGGGGGCCAGACGCAGTATTTT
TRBD2,TRBJ2-7,TRBV7-2,-,CASSLGTSDLYEQYF,TGTGCCAGCAGCTTAGGGACTAGCGACCTCTACGAGCAGTACTTC